This T cell receptor (beta chain) originates from a study of blood T cell repertoires in COVID-19. Across the whole study: The samples span acute and convalescent COVID-19 from the United States, Italy and Spain.

The table came from immunoSEQ multiplex PCR; TCRdb's copy has only in-frame clones and leaves some out. The sample lists a few hundred thousand clones, 87% occurring once. Germline lookup yields CDR1 MNHEY and CDR2 SMNVEV (reference sequence). The CDR3 is made up of 16 amino acids. V lost 5 bases to trimming and J lost 1 base; unmatched junction nucleotides: 9. Participants were aged about 18 to 95 years, lived in some 23 US areas, and enrolled virtually. Which cohort a participant joined came from the clinical history participants gave. Sequences were obtained from PBMCs or T cells enriched from blood (not recorded which). The V and J genes are TRBV27 and TRBJ2-3, with 7 bases matching TRBD1. The clonotype comes from a man younger than 35 with acute COVID-19. The CDR3 nucleotides read TGTGCCAGCAGTCCCACCAGGGACAGTCGCACAGATACGCAGTATTTT. Translating gives CASSPTRDSRTDTQYF.